A selection of T cell receptor beta chains follows, all from one sample in a study of regulatory T cells in long-lasting Graves disease. TCRdb re-analysed the multiplex PCR reads in MiXCR, keeping a single row per CDR3 protein. The sample records 350,000 to 550,000 distinct CDR3 sequences, approximately 15% being singletons. This same sample was also part of a study on T cells in Graves' hyperthyroidism and ophthalmopathy.

This specimen was peripheral blood mononuclear cells (PBMCs), taken at new diagnosis, from a patient treated with antithyroid drugs. The origin of the receptors is a woman aged 45-59 years with Graves disease. The CDR3 runs from the conserved cysteine through the conserved F or W. D genes are given only for firm matches. Some rows mark clone size as missing; the rest say once, few, many or name a class of expanded clone.

j_call	v_call	d_call	clone_size	cdr3_aa	cdr3_nt
TRBJ1-1	TRBV28	TRBD1	many	CASRGQGKVGKQAFF	TGTGCCAGCAGGGGACAGGGAAAGGTTGGCAAGCAAGCTTTCTTT
TRBJ2-5	TRBV28	TRBD2	many	CASSGSSGGQETQYF	TGTGCCAGCAGTGGGTCTAGCGGGGGCCAAGAGACCCAGTACTTC
TRBJ1-4	TRBV19	TRBD1	NA	CASSPTGARGNEKLFF	TGTGCCAGTAGTCCTACAGGGGCCCGAGGAAATGAAAAACTGTTTTTT
TRBJ1-1	TRBV4-1	TRBD1	few	CASSQGYRGPNTEAFF	TGCGCCAGCAGCCAAGGCTACAGGGGGCCGAACACTGAAGCTTTCTTT
TRBJ2-1	TRBV2	NA	NA	CASCLLSSYNEQFF	TGTGCCAGCTGCCTCTTGAGCTCCTACAATGAGCAGTTCTTC
TRBJ2-3	TRBV9	NA	NA	CASSVTGMADTQYF	TGTGCCAGCAGCGTTACAGGGATGGCAGATACGCAGTATTTT
TRBJ1-2	TRBV5-1	NA	NA	CASSQGGDGYTF	TGCGCCAGCAGCCAAGGCGGGGATGGCTACACCTTC
TRBJ1-5	TRBV27	NA	many	CASSSGLRKDQPQHF	TGTGCCAGCAGCTCAGGGCTCCGAAAGGATCAGCCCCAGCATTTT
TRBJ1-1	TRBV5-1	NA	many	CASSFFQTNTEAFF	TGCGCCAGCAGCTTCTTCCAGACGAACACTGAAGCTTTCTTT
TRBJ1-3	TRBV6-5	NA	few	CASSYTDSTSGNTIYF	TGTGCCAGCAGTTACACCGACAGCACCTCTGGAAACACCATATATTTT
TRBJ2-1	TRBV20-1	TRBD2	many	CSASGASGTSYNEQFF	TGCAGTGCTAGCGGGGCTAGCGGGACCTCCTACAATGAGCAGTTCTTC
TRBJ2-2	TRBV12-3/TRBV12-4	NA	many	CASSLGVTEGAGELFF	TGTGCCAGCAGTTTGGGGGTGACAGAAGGGGCCGGGGAGCTGTTTTTT
TRBJ2-7	TRBV7-2	TRBD2	few	CASSPSGTSGYEQYF	TGTGCCAGCAGCCCATCCGGGACTAGCGGATACGAGCAGTACTTC
TRBJ1-5	TRBV29-1	NA	NA	CGVGGGPNSNQPQHF	TGCGGCGTCGGTGGGGGGCCGAATAGCAATCAGCCCCAGCATTTT
TRBJ2-1	TRBV12-3/TRBV12-4	NA	many	CASSSAGWGNNEQFF	TGTGCCAGCAGTTCCGCGGGTTGGGGGAACAATGAGCAGTTCTTC
TRBJ2-3	TRBV2	NA	many	CASSVRRGALTDTQYF	TGTGCCAGCAGTGTTCGACGGGGGGCTCTCACAGATACGCAGTATTTT
TRBJ2-1	TRBV10-3	TRBD2	once	CAISGLAGVDEQFF	TGTGCCATCAGTGGACTAGCGGGAGTTGATGAGCAGTTCTTC
TRBJ2-7	TRBV9	NA	once	CPSSVGTGTPYEQYF	TGTCCCAGCAGCGTAGGCACAGGTACTCCCTACGAGCAGTACTTC
TRBJ1-6	TRBV27	NA	many	CASSFFGATSPLHF	TGTGCCAGCAGTTTTTTCGGGGCCACATCACCCCTCCACTTT
TRBJ2-5	TRBV11-2	TRBD2	many	CASSPLAGGQETQYF	TGTGCCAGCAGCCCCCTGGCGGGAGGCCAAGAGACCCAGTACTTC
TRBJ2-1	TRBV7-8	NA	many	CASSSPGDGSYNEQFF	TGTGCCAGCAGCTCCCCGGGGGACGGCTCCTACAATGAGCAGTTCTTC
TRBJ1-1	TRBV29-1	NA	NA	CSVATDPNTEAFF	TGCAGCGTCGCGACGGATCCGAACACTGAAGCTTTCTTT
TRBJ2-7	TRBV7-3	TRBD1	many	CASSLAGGKWVYEQYF	TGTGCCAGCAGCCTCGCAGGGGGAAAGTGGGTCTACGAGCAGTACTTC
TRBJ2-2	TRBV12-3/TRBV12-4	TRBD1	many	CASSLTGPNTGELFF	TGTGCCAGCAGTTTGACAGGGCCGAACACCGGGGAGCTGTTTTTT
TRBJ1-5	TRBV5-1	NA	many	CASSLEGRKDQPQHF	TGCGCCAGCAGCTTGGAAGGGAGAAAGGATCAGCCCCAGCATTTT
TRBJ1-2	TRBV27	NA	many	CASSLSRGGYGYTF	TGTGCCAGCAGTTTATCAAGGGGAGGCTATGGCTACACCTTC
TRBJ2-1	TRBV6-2/TRBV6-3	TRBD2	many	CASRYLREGSNEQFF	TGTGCCAGCAGGTACCTTCGGGAGGGAAGCAATGAGCAGTTCTTC
TRBJ1-2	TRBV12-3/TRBV12-4	NA	many	CASTRGPGYGYTF	TGTGCCAGCACCCGGGGGCCGGGCTATGGCTACACCTTC
TRBJ2-3	TRBV18	TRBD2	few	CASSPGTNSRTDTQYF	TGTGCCAGCTCACCAGGGACTAACTCGCGCACAGATACGCAGTATTTT
TRBJ2-5	TRBV27	TRBD1	NA	CASSPTQGQPWETQYF	TGTGCCAGCAGCCCGACCCAGGGACAGCCATGGGAGACCCAGTACTTC